This TCR beta chain originates from a study of tissue T cells after allogeneic stem cell transplantation. Study-wide results and limits: Few T cell clones were shared across patients, but motif clusters showed tissue-specific shared signatures. Sampling depth was limited, and the cohort was small and clinically varied.

Comments on this clone: The antigen is not known. Gene names are mouse gene names. The DNA ends 1 residue before the CDR3 does, and the rest of the CDR3 is filled in from the germline J gene.

TCRdb's copy holds only in-frame clones and misses some; the assay was immunoSEQ multiplex PCR. The data hold about 22,000 clones, with around 77% observed a single time. V gave up 1 base and J gave up 7 bases; unmatched junction bases: 3. CDR1 and CDR2 from the germline V gene are LGHNA and YNLKQL (reference sequence). The CDR3 length is 14 residues. The origin of this receptor is a female BALB/c mouse in good health. The mouse line has the MHC haplotype H2-d. The chain has TRBV5 and TRBJ2-1; 8 nucleotides align to TRBD2. Sequencing used spleen. The CDR3 bases that were read are TGTGCCAGCAGCCAAGGGACTGGGTGGGCTGAGCAGTTC. The encoded protein is CASSQGTGWAEQF. The complete CDR3 protein is CASSQGTGWAEQFF.